This T cell receptor beta chain was identified during a study of OX40 agonist ivuxolimab in advanced cancers. In terms of the full investigation: Ivuxolimab was a fully human IgG2 agonistic monoclonal antibody targeting the costimulatory receptor OX40 (CD134). Intravenous ivuxolimab was administered to patients every 2 weeks at six dose levels: 0.01, 0.1, 0.3, 1.5, 3 and 10 mg/kg. Of the roughly 51 patients in dose escalation, 19 had hepatocellular carcinoma, some 15 had melanoma, 9 had renal cell carcinoma and 9 had head and neck cancer. A male proportion of 75% to 85% and a mean age of approximately 55 years, ranging from 23 to 79, were recorded for the dose-escalation cohort. Prior anti-PD-1, anti-PD-L1 or anti-CTLA-4 therapy was permitted, and 30% to 50% of dose-escalation patients had received checkpoint inhibitors. Partial responses occurred in three dose-escalation patients, of whom one had hepatocellular carcinoma and two had cutaneous melanoma. Peripheral TCRbeta sequencing aimed to test whether ivuxolimab altered TCR sequence diversity and caused clonal T-cell expansion. The paper reports the monotherapy dose-escalation portion (N of about 47 patients) of the phase I ivuxolimab trial. Beyond this particular receptor, the publication reports: At doses from 0.1 to 3.0 mg/kg, clonal expansion was seen in both CD4+ and CD8+ blood T cells between baseline and week 6. In partial responders in the 0.1-3.0 mg/kg groups, normalized peripheral clonal expansion was found to be among the lowest, especially among CD8+ T cells. Antigen specificity was not determined for the clonally expanded peripheral T cells. After ivuxolimab, CD8+ T cells had more expanded clones than CD4+ T cells on average. Low levels of normalized T-cell clonal expansion were also seen in some patients who did not respond.

Regarding this clone: Its antigen has not been determined. Nothing much larger sits one base from this clone, and base qualities are not available.

The trial excluded patients who had a history of autoimmune disease or were on systemic immunosuppression. Peripheral blood for TCR sequencing was collected from all dose cohorts at baseline, on cycle 4 day 1, and on cycle 7 day 1. Samples came from an open-label, multicenter, first-in-human phase I dose-escalation trial of ivuxolimab. Adults with locally advanced or metastatic melanoma, renal cell carcinoma, hepatocellular carcinoma or head and neck squamous cell carcinoma were enrolled in the trial. Before TCR sequencing, CD4+ T cells and CD8+ T cells were sorted from peripheral blood as separate populations. Its CDR3 holds 14 amino acids, cysteine through phenylalanine. Just the 42-base CDR3 DNA is kept, in frame starting at base 1. CDR1 and CDR2, looked up from the germline V gene, are MDHEN and SYDVKM. The germline ends are 18 bases apart after V is trimmed by 6 bases and J by 6 bases. To sequence the TCRbeta CDR3 region, genomic DNA was isolated from the sorted cells. TCRbeta CDR3 regions were sequenced using the immunoSEQ Assay. In TCRdb, the immuneACCESS table is reduced to in-frame sequences with V and J assigned. These tables do not hold every clone; where another copy was compared, an unresolved V gene accounts for under half, and the others remain unexplained. The sample profile shows tens of thousands of clones; approximately 90% of them were found once. Clones ranked in the top ten supply 0.67% of the sample.

The sample in question was CD4+ or CD8+ T cells sorted from blood, obtained in a trial of the OX40 agonist ivuxolimab. The receptor was derived from an adult with an advanced solid tumor such as melanoma, head and neck, liver or kidney cancer. The chain employs TRBV28 and TRBJ2-7; a tentative D call is TRBD1 (5 bases match). CDR3 region: CASRTVAGHGEQYF. The nucleotide sequence reads as follows: TGTGCCAGCAGAACCGTGGCAGGGCACGGCGAGCAGTACTTC.